The rows below give T cell receptor beta chains drawn from one sample of a study of blood T cell repertoires in COVID-19. Using immunoSEQ multiplex PCR, the repertoire was profiled, and TCRdb retains in-frame clones only, with some absent. The data show under 500,000 clones, with around 90% seen just once and roughly 2% held by the top ten. The sample comprised PBMCs or T cells enriched from blood (not recorded which). These receptors all come from a woman between 18 and 29 years old with acute COVID-19. Both conserved end residues are part of each CDR3. The D gene is left open where the match is weak. Clone size appears in some rows only: once, few, many, or a class for an expanded clone.

>15|-|TRBV5-1|TRBD2|TRBJ2-1
CASTSGTTSYNEQFF
TGCGCCAGCACCTCCGGGACTACGTCCTACAATGAGCAGTTCTTC
>14|-|TRBV3-1/TRBV3-2|TRBD1|TRBJ1-4
CASRRTGGFEKLFF
TGTGCCAGCAGAAGGACAGGGGGCTTCGAAAAACTGTTTTTT
>14|-|TRBV4-3|TRBD1|TRBJ1-4
CASRPGVYRGKLFF
TGCGCCAGCAGACCAGGGGTCTACAGGGGAAAACTGTTTTTT
>13|once|TRBV20-1|-|TRBJ2-5
CSASTGLQETQYF
TGCAGTGCTAGTACAGGGCTGCAAGAGACCCAGTACTTC
>12|-|TRBV15|TRBD2|TRBJ2-5
CATGGFQETQYF
TGTGCCACGGGGGGGTTCCAAGAGACCCAGTACTTC
>14|-|TRBV19|-|TRBJ1-1
CASSAWGGDTEAFF
TGTGCCAGTAGTGCATGGGGGGGGGACACTGAAGCTTTCTTT
>15|-|TRBV18|TRBD1|TRBJ1-1
CASSSGQGLETEAFF
TGTGCCAGCTCATCCGGACAGGGTCTGGAAACTGAAGCTTTCTTT
>14|once|TRBV19|-|TRBJ2-7
CASSSTRSSYEQYF
TGTGCCAGTAGTTCGACGAGGAGCTCCTACGAGCAGTACTTC
>16|-|TRBV7-8|-|TRBJ2-3
CASSSNRFRRTDTQYF
TGTGCCAGCAGCTCAAACAGATTTCGACGCACAGATACGCAGTATTTT
>16|-|TRBV7-6|-|TRBJ1-6
CASSLDRRGNNSPLHF
TGTGCCAGCAGCTTAGATAGGCGCGGAAATAATTCACCCCTCCACTTT
>12|-|TRBV7-2|-|TRBJ1-1
CASSQRRGEAFF
TGTGCCAGCAGCCAGAGACGGGGTGAAGCTTTCTTT
>13|-|TRBV29-1|-|TRBJ1-1
CSVAPPGHREAFF
TGCAGCGTTGCGCCTCCGGGACACAGGGAAGCTTTCTTT
>14|once|TRBV18|TRBD1|TRBJ2-5
CASSPGTEQETQYF
TGTGCCAGCTCACCTGGGACAGAGCAAGAGACCCAGTACTTC
>16|-|TRBV9|TRBD1|TRBJ2-7
CASSPFTGTGANEQYF
TGTGCCAGCAGCCCGTTTACCGGGACAGGGGCCAACGAGCAGTACTTC
>13|-|TRBV16|-|TRBJ1-2
CASSLNRENGYTF
TGTGCCAGCAGCCTTAACAGGGAGAATGGCTACACCTTC
>17|-|TRBV18|-|TRBJ2-2
CASSPVVGVPNTGELFF
TGTGCCAGCTCACCTGTCGTAGGGGTCCCCAACACCGGGGAGCTGTTTTTT
>14|-|TRBV4-3|-|TRBJ1-5
CASSQDRVRQPQHF
TGCGCCAGCAGCCAAGACAGGGTGCGGCAGCCCCAGCATTTT
>14|-|TRBV6-5|-|TRBJ2-4
CASSHGQAKNIQYF
TGTGCCAGCAGTCACGGACAGGCCAAAAACATTCAGTACTTC
>12|few|TRBV6-5|-|TRBJ2-7
CTIRDISYEQYF
TGTACCATCCGGGACATTTCCTACGAGCAGTACTTC
>15|-|TRBV11-2|TRBD1|TRBJ1-2
CASSLGGTGRMGYTF
TGTGCCAGCAGCTTAGGCGGGACAGGGAGGATGGGCTACACCTTC
>14|-|TRBV28|-|TRBJ2-7
CASSPDLTAYEQYF
TGTGCCAGCAGTCCCGACTTGACGGCGTACGAGCAGTACTTC
>15|-|TRBV27|TRBD2|TRBJ2-2
CASSLAGGNTGELFF
TGTGCCAGCAGTTTAGCGGGGGGGAACACCGGGGAGCTGTTTTTT
>15|-|TRBV6-4|-|TRBJ1-1
CASSEGQSEYTEAFF
TGTGCCAGCAGTGAAGGACAGAGCGAGTACACTGAAGCTTTCTTT
>13|-|TRBV30|-|TRBJ1-2
CAWVSEDNYGYTF
TGTGCCTGGGTTTCAGAGGATAACTATGGCTACACCTTC
>15|-|TRBV2|-|TRBJ2-3
CASRAGDGAADTQYF
TGTGCCAGCAGGGCAGGGGATGGAGCGGCAGATACGCAGTATTTT
>14|-|TRBV5-1|TRBD1|TRBJ2-3
CASSFGTVTDTQYF
TGCGCCAGCAGCTTCGGGACAGTCACAGATACGCAGTATTTT
>14|-|TRBV7-3|-|TRBJ2-6
CASSQDSGANVLTF
TGTGCCAGCAGCCAGGACTCTGGGGCCAACGTCCTGACTTTC
>13|few|TRBV6-6|-|TRBJ1-1
CASSSGGGTEAFF
TGTGCCAGCAGTTCGGGCGGGGGCACTGAAGCTTTCTTT
>15|few|TRBV28|TRBD1|TRBJ2-7
CASSLIRTGGYEQYF
TGTGCCAGCAGTCTGATCCGGACAGGGGGCTACGAGCAGTACTTC
>14|-|TRBV7-6|TRBD1|TRBJ2-7
CASSMGQKTYEQYF
TGTGCCAGCAGCATGGGACAGAAAACCTACGAGCAGTACTTC